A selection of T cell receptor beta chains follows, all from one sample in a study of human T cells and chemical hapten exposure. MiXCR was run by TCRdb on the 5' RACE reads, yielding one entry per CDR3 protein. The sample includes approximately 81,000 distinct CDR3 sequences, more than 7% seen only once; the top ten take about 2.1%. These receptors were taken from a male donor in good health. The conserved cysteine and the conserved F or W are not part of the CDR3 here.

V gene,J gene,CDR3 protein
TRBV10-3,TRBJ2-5,AISSGTSGGETQY
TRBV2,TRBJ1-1,ASSATDWDRDIEAF
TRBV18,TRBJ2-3,ASSLNRGRADTQY
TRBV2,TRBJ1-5,ASRGQSYSNQPQH
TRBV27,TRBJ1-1,ASSLFGSMNTEAF
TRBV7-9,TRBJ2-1,ASSSRTAFNEQF
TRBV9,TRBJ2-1,ASSVRLAGAYNEQF
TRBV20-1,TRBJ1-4,SAREGFRKLF
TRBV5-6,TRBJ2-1,ASSLKGGQSEQF
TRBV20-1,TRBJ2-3,SASGLAGGLSTDTQY
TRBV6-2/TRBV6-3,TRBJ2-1,ASRGSGGSYNEQF
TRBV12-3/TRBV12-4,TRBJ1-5,ASSFLSGEARDQPQH
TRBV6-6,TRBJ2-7,ASSYKTSGSTYEQY
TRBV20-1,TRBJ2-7,SAPTGESYEQY
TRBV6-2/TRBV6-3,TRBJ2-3,ASSPNTDTQY
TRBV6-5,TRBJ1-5,ASTEGGGRDQPQH
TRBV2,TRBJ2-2,ASRTGTNTGELF
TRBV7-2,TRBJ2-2,ASSSIGSGGTSGELF
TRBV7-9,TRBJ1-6,ASSLRDSTSPLH
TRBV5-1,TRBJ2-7,ASSPPRQGSSYEQY
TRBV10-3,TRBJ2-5,ATDRGRGTGETQY
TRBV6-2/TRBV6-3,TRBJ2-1,ASSPSDRETYNEQF
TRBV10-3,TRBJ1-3,AISEDARGLNTIY
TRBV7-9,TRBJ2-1,ATSQTSSPSEQF
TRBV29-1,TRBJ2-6,SVGPSGSAGANVLT
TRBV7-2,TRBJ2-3,ASSPRKEADTQY
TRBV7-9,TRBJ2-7,ASSLQGWSDEQY
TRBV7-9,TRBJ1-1,ASSFDRRGHTEAF
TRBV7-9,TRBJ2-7,ASSVAGGPGEQY
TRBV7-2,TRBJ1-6,ASSLDRGRSPLH